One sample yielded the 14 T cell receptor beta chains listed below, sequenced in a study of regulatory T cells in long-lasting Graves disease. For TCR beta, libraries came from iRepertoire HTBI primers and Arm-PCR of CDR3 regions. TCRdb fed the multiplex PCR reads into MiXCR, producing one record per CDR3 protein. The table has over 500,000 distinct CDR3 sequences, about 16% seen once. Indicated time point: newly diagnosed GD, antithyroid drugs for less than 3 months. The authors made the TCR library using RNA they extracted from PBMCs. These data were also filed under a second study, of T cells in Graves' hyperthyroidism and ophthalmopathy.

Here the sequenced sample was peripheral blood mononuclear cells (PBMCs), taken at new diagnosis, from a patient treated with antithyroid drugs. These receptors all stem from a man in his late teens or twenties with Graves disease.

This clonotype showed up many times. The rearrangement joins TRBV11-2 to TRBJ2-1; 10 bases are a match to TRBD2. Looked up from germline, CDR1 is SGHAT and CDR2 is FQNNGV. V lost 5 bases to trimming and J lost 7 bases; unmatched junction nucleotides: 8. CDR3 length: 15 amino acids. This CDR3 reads CASSPSGRGENEQFF. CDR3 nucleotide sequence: TGTGCCAGCAGCCCCAGCGGGAGGGGTGAGAATGAGCAGTTCTTC.

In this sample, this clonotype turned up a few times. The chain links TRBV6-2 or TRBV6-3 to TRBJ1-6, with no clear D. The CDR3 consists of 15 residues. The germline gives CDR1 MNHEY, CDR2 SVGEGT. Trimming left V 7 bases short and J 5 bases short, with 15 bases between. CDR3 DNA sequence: TGTGCCAGCACTATGATCGGTGCTGATAATTCACCCCTCCACTTT. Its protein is CASTMIGADNSPLHF.

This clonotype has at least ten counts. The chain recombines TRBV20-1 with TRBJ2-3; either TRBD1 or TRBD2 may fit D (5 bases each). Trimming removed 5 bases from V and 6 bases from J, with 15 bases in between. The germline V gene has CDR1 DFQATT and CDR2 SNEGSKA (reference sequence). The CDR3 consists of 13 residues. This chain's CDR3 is CSAGRGQRDTQYF. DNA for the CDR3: TGCAGTGCTGGACGGGGCCAACGGGATACGCAGTATTTT.

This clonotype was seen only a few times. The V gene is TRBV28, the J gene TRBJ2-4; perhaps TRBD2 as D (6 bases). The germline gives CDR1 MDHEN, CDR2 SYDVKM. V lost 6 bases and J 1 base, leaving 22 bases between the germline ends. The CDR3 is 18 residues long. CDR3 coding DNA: TGTGCCAGCAGCCTGACGGCCCTGGAGGGGTTCGCCAAAAACATTCAGTACTTC. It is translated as CASSLTALEGFAKNIQYF.

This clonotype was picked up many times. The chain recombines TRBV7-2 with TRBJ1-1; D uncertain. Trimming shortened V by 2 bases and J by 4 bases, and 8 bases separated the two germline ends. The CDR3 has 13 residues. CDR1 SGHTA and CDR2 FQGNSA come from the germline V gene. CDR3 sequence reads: CASSLIVRTEAFF. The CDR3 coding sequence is TGTGCCAGCAGCTTAATAGTCCGCACTGAAGCTTTCTTT.

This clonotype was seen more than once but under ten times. In DNA form, the CDR3 reads TGTGCCAGCACCAAACAACCTCAGGGTTCTCTAGGTGGCTACACCTTC. Amino acid sequence: CASTKQPQGSLGGYTF. The V gene is TRBV9, the J gene TRBJ1-2; TRBD1 might be the D (5 bases). Germline CDR1 SGDLS, CDR2 YYNGEE. The CDR3 runs to 16 residues. The V end was cut by 6 bases, the J end by 7 bases, with 25 bases between.

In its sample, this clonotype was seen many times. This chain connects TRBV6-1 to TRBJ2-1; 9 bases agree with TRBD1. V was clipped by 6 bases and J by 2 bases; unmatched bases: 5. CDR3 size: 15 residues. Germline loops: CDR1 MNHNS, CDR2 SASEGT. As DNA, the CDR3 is TGTGCCAGCAGCTGGGACAGGGACACCTACAATGAGCAGTTCTTC. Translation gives CASSWDRDTYNEQFF.

CDR3 residues: CASSSRDELTGELFF. CDR3 sequence (DNA): TGTGCCAGCAGTTCCCGGGACGAACTCACCGGGGAGCTGTTTTTT. The chain recombines TRBV6-5 with TRBJ2-2; D may correspond to TRBD1 or TRBD2 (5 bases each). The CDR3 is 15 residues long. V lost 4 bases and J 4 bases, leaving 13 bases between the germline ends. Germline loops: CDR1 MNHEY, CDR2 SVGAGI.

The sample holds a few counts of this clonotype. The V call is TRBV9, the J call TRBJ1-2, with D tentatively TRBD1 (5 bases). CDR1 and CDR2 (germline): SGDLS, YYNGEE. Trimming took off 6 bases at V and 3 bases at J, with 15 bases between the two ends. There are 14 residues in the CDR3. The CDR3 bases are TGTGCCAGCAACAGACTTGGGGCGGACTATGGCTACACCTTC. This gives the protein CASNRLGADYGYTF.

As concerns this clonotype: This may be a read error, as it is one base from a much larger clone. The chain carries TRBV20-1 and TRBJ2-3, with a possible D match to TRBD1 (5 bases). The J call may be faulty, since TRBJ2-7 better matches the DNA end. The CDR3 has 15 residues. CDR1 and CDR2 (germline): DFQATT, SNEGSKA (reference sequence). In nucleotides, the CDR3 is TGCAGTAGTAGGGTCCCTGGGGCTACCTACAATGAGCAGTACTTC. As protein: CSSRVPGATYNEQYF.

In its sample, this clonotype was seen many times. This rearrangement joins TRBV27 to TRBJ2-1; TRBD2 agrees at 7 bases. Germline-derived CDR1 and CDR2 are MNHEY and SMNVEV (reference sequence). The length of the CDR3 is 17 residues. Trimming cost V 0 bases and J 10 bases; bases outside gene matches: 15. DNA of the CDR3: TGTGCCAGCAGTTTATCTCGTGTAGGTGTGGGGGGGAGGGAGCAGTTCTTC. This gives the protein CASSLSRVGVGGREQFF.

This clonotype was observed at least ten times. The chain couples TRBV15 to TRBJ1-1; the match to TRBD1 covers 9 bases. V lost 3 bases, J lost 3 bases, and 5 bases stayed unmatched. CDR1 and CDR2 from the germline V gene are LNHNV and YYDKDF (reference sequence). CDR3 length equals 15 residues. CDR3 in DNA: TGTGCCACCAGCAGCCAGACAGGGGGGGACACTGAAGCTTTCTTT. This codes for CATSSQTGGDTEAFF. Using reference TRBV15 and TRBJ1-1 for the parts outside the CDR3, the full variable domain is DAMVIQNPRYQVTQFGKPVTLSCSQTLNHNVMYWYQQKSSQAPKLLFHYYDKDFNNEADTPDNFQSRRPNTSFCFLDIRSPGLGDTAMYLCATSSQTGGDTEAFFGQGTRLTVV.

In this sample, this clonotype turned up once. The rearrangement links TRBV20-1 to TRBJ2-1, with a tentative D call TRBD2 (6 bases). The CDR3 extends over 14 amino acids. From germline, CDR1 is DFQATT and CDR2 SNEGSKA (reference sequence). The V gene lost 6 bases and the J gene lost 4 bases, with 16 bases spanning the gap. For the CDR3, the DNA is TGCAGTGCCGGGGACTGGCGAAATTACAATGAGCAGTTCTTC. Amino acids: CSAGDWRNYNEQFF.

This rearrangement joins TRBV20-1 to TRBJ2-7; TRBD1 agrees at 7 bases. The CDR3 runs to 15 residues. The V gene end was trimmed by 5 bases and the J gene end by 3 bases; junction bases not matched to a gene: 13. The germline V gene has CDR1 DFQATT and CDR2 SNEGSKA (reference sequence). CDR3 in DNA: TGCAGTGCTCGTCCAGACCGGGACAGCTACTACGAGCAGTACTTC. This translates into CSARPDRDSYYEQYF.